This T cell receptor beta chain appears in the sequencing data of a study of blood T cells in healthy people across ages. The authors ran a second PCR of about 6 to 12 cycles using a sample-barcoded 5' primer and a J-beta primer mix. One entry per CDR3 protein, called by TCRdb with MiXCR from the 5' RACE reads. This table holds some 800,000 distinct CDR3 sequences, approximately 44% found once. On this clonotype itself: What it recognizes is unknown.

Study outcomes and limitations: Unknown CMV status may confound age-related changes in expanded clones.

Germline values: CDR1 LGHNA, CDR2 YSLEER. The V gene end was trimmed by 0 bases and the J gene end by 0 bases; junction bases not matched to a gene: 5. The CDR3 is 18 residues long. The specimen was blood. The TCR sequence derives from a man in his sixties in good health. The chain employs TRBV4-3 and TRBJ2-6, with 7 bases matching TRBD2. As DNA, the CDR3 is TGCGCCAGCAGCCAAGATTGGGAGGGTCTCTCTGGGGCCAACGTCCTGACTTTC. Translated: CASSQDWEGLSGANVLTF.